A selection of T cell receptor beta chains follows, all from one sample in a study of immune evolution from preneoplasia to lung adenocarcinoma. TCRdb's copy holds only in-frame clones and misses some; the assay was immunoSEQ multiplex PCR. The sample lists a few thousand clones, over 70% occurring once. Material for sequencing was FFPE adjacent normal lung tissue. All receptors derive from a person aged 60 to 85 with lung adenocarcinoma. CDR3s include the opening cysteine and the closing phenylalanine or tryptophan. D genes are given only for firm matches. For some rows the clone size is stated as once, few or many, or as a class when expanded; others skip it.

d_gene | j_gene | abundance | v_gene | CDR3aa | CDR3nt
NA | TRBJ1-5 | NA | TRBV7-5 | CARSLVRCRQPQHF | TGTGCCAGAAGCTTAGTTCGATGCAGGCAGCCCCAGCATTTT
TRBD2 | TRBJ2-7 | NA | TRBV11-2 | CASSLGTSYEQYF | TGTGCCAGCAGCTTGGGGACTAGCTACGAGCAGTACTTC
NA | TRBJ1-1 | NA | TRBV10-3 | CAISEPARGGTEAFF | TGTGCCATCAGTGAGCCGGCGAGGGGGGGGACTGAAGCTTTCTTT
NA | TRBJ2-3 | NA | TRBV19 | CASRPPDGTDTQYF | TGTGCCAGCCGACCCCCAGACGGAACAGATACGCAGTATTTT
NA | TRBJ1-1 | NA | TRBV7-9 | CASSLRDTNTEAFF | TGTGCCAGCAGCCTTCGGGACACGAACACTGAAGCTTTCTTT
NA | TRBJ2-1 | NA | TRBV11-2 | CASSPQAISANEQFF | TGTGCCAGCAGCCCCCAGGCGATAAGCGCCAATGAGCAGTTCTTC
NA | TRBJ2-5 | NA | TRBV18 | CASSPPAFRGQTQYF | TGTGCCAGCTCACCACCTGCCTTTAGGGGCCAGACCCAGTACTTC
NA | TRBJ1-2 | NA | TRBV28 | CASRGIGRGGYTF | TGTGCCAGCAGGGGGATAGGCAGAGGGGGCTACACCTTC
NA | TRBJ1-1 | NA | TRBV28 | CASTPGRGGGTEAFF | TGTGCCAGCACCCCTGGGAGGGGAGGGGGCACTGAAGCTTTCTTT
TRBD1 | TRBJ1-2 | NA | TRBV6-1 | CASSEGTGGYGYTF | TGTGCCAGCAGTGAAGGGACAGGGGGCTATGGCTACACCTTC
TRBD1 | TRBJ2-5 | NA | TRBV29-1 | CSVSGTVTQETQYF | TGCAGCGTCTCCGGGACAGTAACTCAAGAGACCCAGTACTTC
NA | TRBJ2-7 | NA | TRBV30 | CAWSLQGIRYEQYF | TGTGCCTGGAGTCTCCAGGGAATTAGGTACGAGCAGTACTTC
TRBD1 | TRBJ1-2 | NA | TRBV10-2 | CASSHRQGGWYGYTF | TGCGCCAGCAGCCATAGACAGGGAGGATGGTATGGCTACACCTTC
NA | TRBJ1-5 | NA | TRBV5-1 | CASSLEGGQPQHF | TGCGCCAGCAGCTTGGAGGGGGGTCAGCCCCAGCATTTT
NA | TRBJ1-1 | few | TRBV14 | CASSQEDNTEAFF | TGTGCCAGCAGCCAAGAAGACAACACTGAAGCTTTCTTT
NA | TRBJ1-1 | NA | TRBV29-1 | CGGGTPEAFF | TGCGGCGGTGGGACCCCTGAAGCTTTCTTT
NA | TRBJ2-3 | NA | TRBV7-3 | CASSLTSGETDTQYF | TGTGCCAGCAGCTTAACGTCGGGGGAGACAGATACGCAGTATTTT
NA | TRBJ2-2 | NA | TRBV10-3 | CAIRNRTGIVDTGELFF | TGTGCCATCAGGAACCGAACAGGAATTGTTGACACCGGGGAGCTGTTTTTT
TRBD2 | TRBJ2-7 | NA | TRBV5-1 | CASSREGDEQYF | TGCGCCAGCAGCCGGGAGGGGGACGAGCAGTACTTC
TRBD1 | TRBJ1-4 | NA | TRBV5-6 | CATNRRQGGEKLFF | TGTGCCACCAATCGTAGACAGGGCGGTGAAAAACTGTTTTTT
TRBD2 | TRBJ2-7 | few | TRBV18 | CASSSAGVRSEQYF | TGTGCCAGCTCCTCAGCGGGAGTGCGCTCCGAGCAGTACTTC
NA | TRBJ1-2 | NA | TRBV28 | CASSSTQAKEIYGYTF | TGTGCCAGCAGTTCTACACAGGCGAAGGAGATTTATGGCTACACCTTC
NA | TRBJ2-1 | NA | TRBV30 | CAWGIGGLSEQFF | TGTGCCTGGGGGATCGGAGGGCTCAGTGAGCAGTTCTTC
NA | TRBJ1-2 | NA | TRBV1 | CTSSQGQGYGYTF | TGCACCAGCAGCCAGGGACAGGGCTATGGCTACACCTTC
NA | TRBJ1-5 | NA | TRBV28 | CASSLLGGDQPQHF | TGTGCCAGCAGTTTATTGGGGGGGGATCAGCCCCAGCATTTT
NA | TRBJ1-1 | NA | TRBV28 | CASSFGRRNTEAFF | TGTGCCAGCAGTTTTGGCAGGAGGAACACTGAAGCTTTCTTT
NA | TRBJ2-7 | few | TRBV14 | CASSPDPWAYEQYF | TGTGCCAGCAGCCCAGACCCGTGGGCCTACGAGCAGTACTTC
NA | TRBJ1-1 | NA | TRBV9 | CASSVGGLTGSEAFF | TGTGCCAGCAGCGTAGGGGGGCTGACTGGTTCCGAAGCTTTCTTT
NA | TRBJ2-2 | NA | TRBV28 | CATLPTGYTGELFF | TGTGCCACCCTACCGACAGGATACACCGGGGAGCTGTTTTTT